One sample yielded the 21 T cell receptor beta chains listed below, sequenced in a study of T cell repertoires in cytomegalovirus infection. Antigens of these TCRs are unknown. A single record per CDR3 protein comes from TCRdb applying MiXCR to the reads. Found here are fewer than 1,000,000 distinct CDR3 sequences, roughly 30% of them singletons; the top ten hold 13%. Specimen: cultured CD8+ T cells from PBMCs, collected from culture after CMV antigen stimulation. The receptors stem from a human donor in good health (CMV status not recorded). Some clones in this sample may be carry-over from other donors' samples.

V and J are TRBV29-1 and TRBJ2-2; 8 nucleotides align to TRBD1. The germline CDR1 and CDR2 sequences are SQVTM and ANQGSEA. CDR3 length equals 15 residues. J was trimmed by 5 bases and V by 0 bases; bases with no gene match: 5. The CDR3 sequence is CSVEDRRQGTGELFF. CDR3 nucleotide sequence: TGCAGCGTTGAAGATCGCAGACAGGGGACCGGGGAGCTGTTTTTT.

This clonotype was picked up a small number of times. The chain employs TRBV2 and TRBJ2-5; TRBD2 matches 10 bases. Germline V CDR1 and CDR2: SNHLY, FYNNEI. V trimming: 6 bases; J trimming: 2 bases; junction bases outside the gene matches: 9. This CDR3 comprises 16 residues. The DNA of the CDR3 is TGTGCCAGCAGGACTCGAACTAGCGGGGTGCAAGAGACCCAGTACTTC. This sequence encodes CASRTRTSGVQETQYF.

The V call is TRBV3-1, the J call TRBJ2-3; 7 bases line up with TRBD2. Trimming removed 1 base from V and 0 bases from J; junction bases left unmatched: 13. CDR1 LGHDT and CDR2 YNNKEL come from the germline V gene (reference sequence). This CDR3 is 19 amino acids long. The CDR3 loop reads CASSQGTSMGGGSTDTQYF. The CDR3 DNA reads as TGTGCCAGCAGCCAAGGAACGTCGATGGGGGGGGGTAGCACAGATACGCAGTATTTT.

In its sample, this clonotype was seen many times. The J gene is TRBJ1-2, the V gene TRBV12-3 or TRBV12-4; 10 bases fit TRBD1. J was trimmed by 7 bases and V by 6 bases; bases with no gene match: 8. The CDR3 covers 14 residues. This CDR3 reads CASRKDRGSGGYTF. As DNA, the CDR3 is TGTGCCAGCAGAAAGGACAGGGGGAGCGGTGGCTACACCTTC.

This rearrangement joins TRBV6-1 to TRBJ1-2, with 9 nucleotides matching TRBD1. The CDR3 runs to 14 residues. Germline CDR1 MNHNS, CDR2 SASEGT. V lost 4 bases to trimming and J lost 6 bases; unmatched junction nucleotides: 6. The CDR3 DNA reads TGTGCCAGCAGTGCAACGGGACAGGGACATGGCTACACCTTC. Residues: CASSATGQGHGYTF.

This clonotype was counted many times. V usage is TRBV9 and J usage is TRBJ2-3; D not resolved. Deletions cut 0 bases from V and 0 bases from J, with 8 bases between. Germline loops: CDR1 SGDLS, CDR2 YYNGEE. The CDR3 spans 15 residues. In DNA form, the CDR3 reads TGTGCCAGCAGCGTAGCGGGTCTAAGCACAGATACGCAGTATTTT. Its protein is CASSVAGLSTDTQYF.

This clonotype was observed a handful of times. This chain joins TRBV12-3 or TRBV12-4 and TRBJ2-1; D unresolved. The CDR3 sequence is 17 residues long. V lost 3 bases and J lost 0, with 15 bases in between. The CDR3 DNA follows: TGTGCCAGCAGTTTTGTGGTCGGCAGGAACTCCTACAATGAGCAGTTCTTC. This translates into CASSFVVGRNSYNEQFF.

The CDR3 loop is CASRTPTGEQYF. The CDR3 DNA is TGTGCCAGCAGAACGCCGACGGGCGAGCAGTACTTC. The V gene is TRBV13, the J gene TRBJ2-7; D uncertain. This CDR3 is built from 12 residues. Germline V gene sequence: CDR1 PRHDT, CDR2 FYEKMQ (reference sequence). Between the trimmed V and J ends, which lost 6 bases and 6 bases, there was a span of 12 bases.

The rearrangement uses TRBV4-1 and TRBJ2-7; D gene ambiguous. The CDR3 sequence is 12 residues long. Trimming pared 2 bases from V and 7 bases from J, leaving 9 bases between. From germline, CDR1 is MGHRA and CDR2 YSYEKL. The CDR3 is CASSQLGGEQYF. Written as DNA, the CDR3 is TGCGCCAGCAGCCAATTAGGTGGGGAGCAGTACTTC.

This clonotype appeared many times. The chain combines TRBV7-2 with TRBJ2-5; 11 bases line up with TRBD2. This CDR3 has 15 residues. V lost 6 bases, J lost 2 bases, and 5 bases stayed unmatched. Germline assignment: CDR1 SGHTA and CDR2 FQGNSA. The CDR3 sequence is CASRAGTSGQETQYF. As DNA, the CDR3 is TGTGCCAGCAGGGCCGGGACTAGCGGACAAGAGACCCAGTACTTC.

There are many counts of this clonotype. The chain couples TRBV7-8 to TRBJ1-5, with a tentative D call TRBD1 (5 bases). The CDR3 length is 18 residues. The germline V gene has CDR1 SGHVS and CDR2 FQNEAQ. V was pared by 8 bases and J by 0 bases, with 23 bases between. The CDR3 loop is CASSLDGEGSYSNQPQHF. The CDR3 region has the DNA TGTGCCAGCTCCCTAGATGGGGAGGGGAGCTATAGCAATCAGCCCCAGCATTTT.

V and J are TRBV19 and TRBJ1-5; the match to TRBD1 covers 7 bases. Germline V lookup: CDR1 LNHDA, CDR2 SQIVND (reference sequence). The J segment lost 5 bases and the V segment lost 4 bases, leaving 5 bases of the junction unmatched. The CDR3 runs to 14 residues. CDR3 in amino acids: CASSRQGDDQPQHF. CDR3 bases: TGTGCCAGTAGTAGGCAGGGGGACGATCAGCCCCAGCATTTT.

This clonotype was observed once. A junction boundary mismatches the germline segment, possibly from a read error. This chain links TRBV9 with TRBJ2-2; D is unresolved. Germline values: CDR1 SGDLS, CDR2 YYNGEE. This CDR3 region has 18 residues. CDR3 in DNA: TGTGCCAACAGCGTAGTCCCATTTGTCAGACCCAACACCGGGGAGCTGTTTTTT. This translates into CANSVVPFVRPNTGELFF.

Only a few counts were recorded for this clonotype. This chain connects TRBV9 to TRBJ1-4, with no clear D. CDR3 length: 14 amino acids. Per the germline V gene, CDR1 is SGDLS and CDR2 is YYNGEE. V dropped 4 bases and J dropped 7 bases, with 14 bases sitting between them. The chain's CDR3 is CASSSRLGSEKLFF. In DNA, the CDR3 is TGTGCCAGCAGCTCCCGCCTAGGTAGTGAAAAACTGTTTTTT. Full variable domain (outside the CDR3, taken from reference TRBV9 and TRBJ1-4): DSGVTQTPKHLITATGQRVTLRCSPRSGDLSVYWYQQSLDQGLQFLIQYYNGEERAKGNILERFSAQQFPDLHSELNLSSLELGDSALYFCASSSRLGSEKLFFGSGTQLSVL.

The gene calls are TRBV12-3 or TRBV12-4 and TRBJ2-1; D remains ambiguous. With the DNA end fitting TRBJ2-7 better, the J assignment may be wrong. CDR3 size: 11 residues. CDR3 loop: CASSTGDEQYF. The CDR3 DNA is TGTGCCAGCAGTACCGGTGATGAGCAGTACTTC.

There are many counts of this clonotype. J is TRBJ1-2 and V is TRBV7-2; weak D call: TRBD1 (6 bases). The CDR3 runs to 13 residues. V lost 5 bases and J 6 bases, leaving 13 bases between the germline ends. Germline values: CDR1 SGHTA, CDR2 FQGNSA. CDR3 in DNA: TGTGCCAGCAGCCCAGGGGATACGCATGGCTACACCTTC. This gives the protein CASSPGDTHGYTF.

This clonotype came up many times. The chain couples TRBV7-8 to TRBJ2-7, with D hard to call. This CDR3 contains 18 residues. V lost 3 bases and J 0 bases, leaving 21 bases between the germline ends. Germline V CDR1 and CDR2: SGHVS, FQNEAQ. CDR3 sequence: CASSLAQSRQSGSYEQYV. In DNA form, the CDR3 reads TGTGCCAGCAGCTTGGCCCAGTCAAGGCAATCGGGCTCCTACGAGCAGTACGTC.

The chain combines TRBV29-1 with TRBJ2-7; maybe TRBD2 (7 bases). The V and J ends lost 1 base and 6 bases respectively, with 13 bases between them. Germline lookup yields CDR1 SQVTM and CDR2 ANQGSEA. The CDR3 spans 13 residues. This CDR3 reads CSVEGGGGSEQYF. For the CDR3, the DNA is TGCAGCGTTGAAGGGGGAGGGGGGAGCGAGCAGTACTTC.

The chain combines TRBV4-1 with TRBJ2-1; D might be TRBD2 (5 bases). The CDR3 contains 16 residues. V dropped 2 bases and J dropped 8 bases, with 19 bases sitting between them. Germline-derived CDR1 and CDR2 are MGHRA and YSYEKL. The CDR3 coding sequence is TGCGCCAGCAGCCAACCCAGCCCGGTCGTCGGGGATGAGCAGTTCTTC. Protein product: CASSQPSPVVGDEQFF.

The rearrangement uses TRBV6-5 and TRBJ1-1, with no clear D. CDR1 and CDR2 from the germline V gene are MNHEY and SVGAGI. The CDR3 covers 16 residues. V was cut by 4 bases and J by 3 bases, with 18 bases left in between. The CDR3 DNA sequence: TGTGCCAGCAGTTTCCTGGCTCTTGCGAGGGACACTGAAGCTTTCTTT. Translated, it gives CASSFLALARDTEAFF.

A remark on this clonotype: Just one base apart from a much larger clone, this may be a read error. The chain combines TRBV7-2 with TRBJ1-5, with 7 bases identical to TRBD1. CDR3 length equals 21 residues. Per the germline V gene, CDR1 is SGHTA and CDR2 is FQGNSA. With V trimmed by 2 bases and J by 2 bases, 21 bases remained unmatched. The CDR3 DNA reads as TGTGCCAGCAGCTTATGGGTGGGGGACAGAGAACACAAGTTGGGCAATCAGCCCCAGCATTTT. As protein: CASSLWVGDREHKLGNQPQHF.